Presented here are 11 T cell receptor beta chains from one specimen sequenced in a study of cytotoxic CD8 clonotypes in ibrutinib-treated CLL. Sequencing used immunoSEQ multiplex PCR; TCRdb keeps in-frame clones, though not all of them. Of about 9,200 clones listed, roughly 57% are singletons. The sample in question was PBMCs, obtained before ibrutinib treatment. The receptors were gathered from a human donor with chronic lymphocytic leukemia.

CDR3 nucleotide sequence: TGTGCCAGCAGCTTAGCTAGAGCCGACTGGTACAATGAGCAGTTCTTC. Protein sequence: CASSLARADWYNEQFF. V usage is TRBV7-9 and J usage is TRBJ2-1, with D hard to call. Germline V lookup: CDR1 SEHNR, CDR2 FQNEAQ (reference sequence). The CDR3 has 16 residues. V was shortened by 0 bases and J by 4 bases, with 13 bases between the two germline ends.

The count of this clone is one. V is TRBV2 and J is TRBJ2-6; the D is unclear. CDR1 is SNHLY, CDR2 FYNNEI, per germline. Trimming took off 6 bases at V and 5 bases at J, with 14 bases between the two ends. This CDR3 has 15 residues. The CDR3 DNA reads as TGTGCCAGCAGCAGACTCACAACCAGGGCCAACGTCCTGACTTTC. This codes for CASSRLTTRANVLTF. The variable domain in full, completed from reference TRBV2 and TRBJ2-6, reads EPEVTQTPSHQVTQMGQEVILRCVPISNHLYFYWYRQILGQKVEFLVSFYNNEISEKSEIFDDQFSVERPDGSNFTLKIRSTKLEDSAMYFCASSRLTTRANVLTFGAGSRLTVL.

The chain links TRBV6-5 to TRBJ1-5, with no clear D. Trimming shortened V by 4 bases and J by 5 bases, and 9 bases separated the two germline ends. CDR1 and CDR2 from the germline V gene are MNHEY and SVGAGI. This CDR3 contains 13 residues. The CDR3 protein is CASSSRPHQPQHF. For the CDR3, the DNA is TGTGCCAGCAGTTCCCGACCTCATCAGCCCCAGCATTTT.

Here the CDR3 DNA reads TGTGCCAGCAGTTTACCCATAAAACCCCCTGCCGCAGGGACAGGCCGCGCTTTGGATGGCTACACCTTC. This encodes CASSLPIKPPAAGTGRALDGYTF. V usage is TRBV27 and J usage is TRBJ1-2; 8 nucleotides line up with TRBD1. V dropped 2 bases and J dropped 6; count of bases not matched to a gene: 32. Germline CDR1 is MNHEY and CDR2 is SMNVEV (reference sequence). The CDR3 consists of 23 residues.

The CDR3 reads CASSYSQVNTEAFF. DNA for the CDR3: TGTGCCAGCAGTTACTCGCAGGTGAACACTGAAGCTTTCTTT. The gene calls are TRBV6-5 and TRBJ1-1; D remains ambiguous. V lost 0 bases to trimming and J lost 0 bases, with 5 bases between them. Germline values: CDR1 MNHEY, CDR2 SVGAGI. The CDR3 sequence is 14 residues long.

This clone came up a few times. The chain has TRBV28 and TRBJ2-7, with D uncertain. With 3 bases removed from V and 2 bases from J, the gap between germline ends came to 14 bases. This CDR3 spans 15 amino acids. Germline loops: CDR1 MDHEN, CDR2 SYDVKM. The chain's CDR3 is CASSFRAPFPYEQYF. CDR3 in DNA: TGTGCCAGCAGTTTCCGGGCCCCCTTTCCCTACGAGCAGTACTTC.

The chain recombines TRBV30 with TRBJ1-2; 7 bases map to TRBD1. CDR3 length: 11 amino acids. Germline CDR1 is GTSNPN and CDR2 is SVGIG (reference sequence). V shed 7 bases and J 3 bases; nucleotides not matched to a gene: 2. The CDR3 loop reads CASQGDYGYTF. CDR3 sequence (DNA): TGTGCCTCCCAGGGGGACTATGGCTACACCTTC. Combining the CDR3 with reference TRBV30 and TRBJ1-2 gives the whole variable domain SQTIHQWPATLVQPVGSPLSLECTVEGTSNPNLYWYRQAAGRGLQLLFYSVGIGQISSEVPQNLSASRPQDRQFILSSKKLLLSDSGFYLCASQGDYGYTFGSGTRLTVV.

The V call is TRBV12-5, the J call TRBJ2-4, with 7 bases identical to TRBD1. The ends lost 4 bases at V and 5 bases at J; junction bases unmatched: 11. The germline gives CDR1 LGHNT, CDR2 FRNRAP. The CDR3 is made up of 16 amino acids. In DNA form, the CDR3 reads TGTGCTAGTGGTTCCCGGGACAGACTCTCCCAAAACATTCAGTACTTC. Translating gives CASGSRDRLSQNIQYF.

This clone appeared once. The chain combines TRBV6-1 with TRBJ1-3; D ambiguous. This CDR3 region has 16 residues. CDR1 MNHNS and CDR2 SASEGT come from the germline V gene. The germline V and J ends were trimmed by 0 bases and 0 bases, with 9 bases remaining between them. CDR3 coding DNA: TGTGCCAGCAGTGAAGCGCCGGTCTACTCTGGAAACACCATATATTTT. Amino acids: CASSEAPVYSGNTIYF.

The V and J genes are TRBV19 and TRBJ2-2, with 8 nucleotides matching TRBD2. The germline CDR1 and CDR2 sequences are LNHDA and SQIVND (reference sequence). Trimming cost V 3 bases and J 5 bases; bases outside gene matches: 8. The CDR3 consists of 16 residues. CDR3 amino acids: CASSIEAGGFTGELFF. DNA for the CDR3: TGTGCCAGTAGTATCGAGGCGGGAGGTTTTACCGGGGAGCTGTTTTTT. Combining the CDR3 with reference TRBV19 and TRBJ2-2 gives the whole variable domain DGGITQSPKYLFRKEGQNVTLSCEQNLNHDAMYWYRQDPGQGLRLIYYSQIVNDFQKGDIAEGYSVSREKKESFPLTVTSAQKNPTAFYLCASSIEAGGFTGELFFGEGSRLTVL.

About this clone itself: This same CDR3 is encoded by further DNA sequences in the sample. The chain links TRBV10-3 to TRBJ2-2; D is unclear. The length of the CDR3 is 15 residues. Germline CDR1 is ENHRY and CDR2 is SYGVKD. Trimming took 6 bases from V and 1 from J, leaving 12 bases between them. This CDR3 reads CAIRASSGNTGELFF. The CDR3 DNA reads TGTGCCATCAGGGCCAGCAGTGGGAACACCGGGGAGCTGTTTTTT.